One and the same sample provided the 28 T cell receptor beta chains below, sequenced in a study of identical twins. TCRdb called the 5' RACE reads again in MiXCR, with one record for every CDR3 protein. The table records 700,000 or so distinct CDR3 sequences, around 8.6% of them present only once. These records were also assigned to another study, of yellow fever vaccine responses in identical twins.

The sequenced material came from PBMCs. The receptors were sampled from a woman between 18 and 29 years old in good health.

This clonotype was observed at least ten times. The J gene is TRBJ1-5, the V gene TRBV12-3 or TRBV12-4, with a tentative D call TRBD1 (5 bases). V dropped 4 bases and J dropped 2 bases, with 12 bases sitting between them. The CDR3 sequence is 15 residues long. CDR3 residues: CASSSRDGGNQPQHF. In nucleotides, the CDR3 is TGTGCCAGCAGTTCTAGGGACGGGGGCAATCAGCCCCAGCATTTT.

The chain employs TRBV11-1 and TRBJ2-5; D perhaps matches TRBD2 (5 bases). Looked up from germline, CDR1 is SGHAT and CDR2 is FQDESV (reference sequence). Trimming pared 6 bases from V and 1 base from J, leaving 24 bases between. The CDR3 totals 18 residues. The DNA of the CDR3 is TGTGCCAGCAGGTTCGTCGTTTCGGGGTCATCACCCCAAGAGACCCAGTACTTC. Encoded protein: CASRFVVSGSSPQETQYF.

The rearrangement joins TRBV4-2 to TRBJ2-3; TRBD2 matches 12 bases. The germline V gene has CDR1 LGHNA and CDR2 YNFKEQ. The CDR3 length is 18 residues. The V segment lost 0 bases and the J segment 2 bases; nucleotides outside the gene matches: 6. Here the CDR3 reads CASSQDRRLAGDTDTQYF. CDR3 nucleotides: TGTGCCAGCAGCCAAGATAGGCGACTAGCGGGGGACACAGATACGCAGTATTTT.

This clonotype has more than one count but fewer than ten. This rearrangement joins TRBV6-5 to TRBJ2-1; 8 nucleotides align to TRBD2. From germline, CDR1 is MNHEY and CDR2 SVGAGI. V dropped 1 base and J dropped 9; count of bases not matched to a gene: 14. The CDR3 spans 17 residues. CDR3 sequence reads: CASSYFLPAGDHSEQFF. In nucleotides, the CDR3 is TGTGCCAGCAGTTACTTCCTTCCAGCGGGAGACCACAGTGAGCAGTTCTTC.

This chain joins TRBV29-1 and TRBJ2-4, with D perhaps matching TRBD2 (7 bases). The CDR3 loop spans 17 amino acids. The V end lost 2 bases, the J end lost 0 bases, and 17 bases lay between the germline ends. Germline V gene sequence: CDR1 SQVTM, CDR2 ANQGSEA. CDR3 nucleotides: TGCAGCGTTGAATTATTTCGGGGGGCTCTAGCCAAAAACATTCAGTACTTC. The encoded protein is CSVELFRGALAKNIQYF.

Many counts were recorded for this clonotype. CDR3 residues: CASSLGLGVWTGAGKSNQPQHF. In nucleotides, the CDR3 is TGCGCCAGCAGCTTGGGTTTAGGGGTTTGGACAGGGGCTGGTAAGAGCAATCAGCCCCAGCATTTT. The gene calls are TRBV5-1 and TRBJ1-5; TRBD1 agrees at 9 bases. Germline assignment: CDR1 SGHRS and CDR2 YFSETQ. V was clipped by 0 bases and J by 1 base; unmatched bases: 20. The CDR3 consists of 22 residues.

The chain couples TRBV7-9 to TRBJ2-7, with D perhaps matching TRBD1 (5 bases). Trimming took 8 bases from V and 3 from J, leaving 14 bases between them. The CDR3 sequence is 13 residues long. Looked up from germline, CDR1 is SEHNR and CDR2 is FQNEAQ (reference sequence). For the CDR3, the DNA is TGTGCCAGCTCCTGGGGCCCAAGCTACGAGCAGTACTTC. Its protein is CASSWGPSYEQYF.

The gene calls are TRBV7-2 and TRBJ2-5; D is ambiguous. Germline CDR1 is SGHTA and CDR2 is FQGNSA. The V end lost 2 bases, the J end lost 2 bases, and 9 bases lay between the germline ends. The CDR3 is 14 residues long. The CDR3 nucleotides are TGTGCCAGCAGCTTAAGTGCAGCACAAGAGACCCAGTACTTC. Translated: CASSLSAAQETQYF.

This clonotype has ten or more counts. The rearrangement joins TRBV12-3 or TRBV12-4 to TRBJ2-5; 7 nucleotides agree with TRBD1. J lost 2 bases, V lost 6 bases, and 6 bases had no gene match. CDR3 length: 14 residues. The CDR3 region has the DNA TGTGCCAGCAGCCGGACAGGAGAACAAGAGACCCAGTACTTC. It is translated as CASSRTGEQETQYF.

The chain combines TRBV7-2 with TRBJ2-3, with TRBD2 as a possible D gene (6 bases). V lost 5 bases to trimming and J lost 3 bases, with 18 bases between them. The CDR3 contains 16 residues. Per germline, CDR1 SGHTA and CDR2 FQGNSA. The CDR3 sequence: CASSPWDRGRTDTQYF. The DNA of the CDR3 is TGTGCCAGCAGCCCCTGGGACCGAGGGAGGACAGATACGCAGTATTTT.

This chain connects TRBV20-1 to TRBJ2-5; D not certain. The CDR3 runs 13 residues. Germline assignment: CDR1 DFQATT and CDR2 SNEGSKA (reference sequence). V was clipped by 2 bases and J by 2 bases, with 9 bases between them. The CDR3 reads CSARQNPQETQYF. CDR3 bases: TGCAGTGCTAGACAGAACCCACAAGAGACCCAGTACTTC.

This chain connects TRBV6-4 to TRBJ1-2; D is possibly TRBD1 (6 bases). V lost 3 bases, J lost 6 bases, and 17 bases lay in between. Germline values: CDR1 MRHNA, CDR2 SNTAGT. The CDR3 is 15 residues long. The chain's CDR3 is CASSERGTSGDGYTF. The DNA for the CDR3 is TGTGCCAGCAGTGAGAGGGGGACATCTGGTGATGGCTACACCTTC.

The chain recombines TRBV24-1 with TRBJ2-1; a weak D match, TRBD2 (6 bases). V was pared by 1 base and J by 7 bases, with 13 bases between. CDR1 and CDR2 from the germline V gene are KGHDR and SFDVKD. This CDR3 contains 15 residues. CDR3 nucleotides: TGTGCCACCAGTGATTTAAGTAAAGGGAGGAATGAGCAGTTCTTC. Encoded protein: CATSDLSKGRNEQFF.

The chain links TRBV29-1 to TRBJ2-7, with D unresolved. The length of the CDR3 is 14 residues. Trimming shortened V by 5 bases and J by 5 bases, and 19 bases separated the two germline ends. Germline CDR1 is SQVTM and CDR2 is ANQGSEA. CDR3 sequence reads: CSVMWLTGTDEQYF. The CDR3, as DNA: TGCAGCGTTATGTGGCTAACGGGCACGGACGAGCAGTACTTC.

There are many counts of this clonotype. The chain combines TRBV4-2 with TRBJ2-1; 8 nucleotides align to TRBD2. With V trimmed by 1 base and J by 9 bases, 5 bases remained unmatched. The length of the CDR3 is 14 residues. Germline CDR1 is LGHNA and CDR2 is YNFKEQ. CDR3: CASSQVVAGSEQFF. The CDR3 nucleotides read TGTGCCAGCAGCCAAGTTGTAGCGGGATCTGAGCAGTTCTTC.

The sample holds a few counts of this clonotype. V gene TRBV4-3 combines with J gene TRBJ2-2, with D perhaps being TRBD1 or TRBD2 (6 bases each). The V gene lost 1 base and the J gene lost 6 bases, with 15 bases spanning the gap. The V gene's germline CDR1 is LGHNA and CDR2 YSLEER. The CDR3 is 16 residues long. The CDR3 region is CASSQVRGRGSGELFF. Written as DNA, the CDR3 is TGCGCCAGCAGCCAAGTCCGGGGGCGCGGGTCCGGGGAGCTGTTTTTT.

This clonotype came up a few times. The chain uses TRBV28 and TRBJ2-3, with D maybe TRBD1 (7 bases). V lost 9 bases to trimming and J lost 4 bases, with 11 bases between them. Germline values: CDR1 MDHEN, CDR2 SYDVKM. The CDR3 length is 12 residues. The CDR3 nucleotides are TGTGCCAGTCAGGGGGGATCAGATACGCAGTATTTT. This encodes CASQGGSDTQYF.

V gene TRBV5-6 combines with J gene TRBJ2-7, with 10 nucleotides matching TRBD1. Germline loops: CDR1 SGHDT, CDR2 YYEEEE. The CDR3 sequence is 14 residues long. Trimming removed 3 bases from V and 6 bases from J; junction bases left unmatched: 6. In DNA, the CDR3 is TGTGCCAGCAGCTCCTGGACAGGGGGACGCGAGCAGTACTTC. This gives the protein CASSSWTGGREQYF.

This clonotype has a handful of counts. This chain links TRBV9 with TRBJ2-1; 8 nucleotides match TRBD1. Trimming removed 0 bases from V and 6 bases from J; junction bases left unmatched: 8. Germline CDR1 is SGDLS and CDR2 is YYNGEE. The CDR3 sequence is 16 residues long. CDR3 nucleotide sequence: TGTGCCAGCAGCGTAGAAGCAGGGGGCTCAGGCAATGAGCAGTTCTTC. This translates into CASSVEAGGSGNEQFF.

This clonotype has more than one count but fewer than ten. The chain links TRBV28 to TRBJ2-3; D is undetermined. Germline V gene lookup returns CDR1 MDHEN and CDR2 SYDVKM. The V and J ends lost 4 bases and 5 bases respectively, with 7 bases between them. The CDR3 covers 12 residues. Here the CDR3 DNA reads TGTGCCAGCAGTTCCCGGAGAGATACGCAGTATTTT. Translating gives CASSSRRDTQYF.

This clonotype was recorded a few times. This chain uses TRBV10-3 with TRBJ1-6; D call uncertain. The CDR3 covers 14 residues. The V end was cut by 2 bases, the J end by 6 bases, with 8 bases between. The germline CDR1 and CDR2 sequences are ENHRY and SYGVKD. CDR3 DNA: TGTGCCATCAGTGAGAAAGGCGTTAATTCACCCCTCCACTTT. It is translated as CAISEKGVNSPLHF.

The chain recombines TRBV20-1 with TRBJ1-6; tentatively, D is TRBD1 (5 bases). The germline gives CDR1 DFQATT, CDR2 SNEGSKA (reference sequence). There are 13 residues in the CDR3. Trimming removed 1 base from V and 6 bases from J, with 7 bases in between. The chain's CDR3 is CSARGDPNSPLHF. CDR3 DNA: TGCAGTGCTAGAGGGGACCCTAATTCACCCCTCCACTTT.

This clonotype has more than one count but fewer than ten. This sequence joins TRBV5-1 and TRBJ2-6; 9 bases are shared with TRBD1. V was clipped by 4 bases and J by 2 bases; unmatched bases: 13. This CDR3 has 19 residues. Germline CDR1 is SGHRS and CDR2 is YFSETQ. Here the CDR3 reads CASSLLGDRVKPGANVLTF. CDR3 DNA: TGCGCCAGCAGCCTCCTGGGGGACAGGGTGAAGCCTGGGGCCAACGTCCTGACTTTC.

The chain joins TRBV7-2 to TRBJ2-7, with 9 nucleotides matching TRBD1. Trimming took 3 bases from V and 4 from J; bases not matched to a gene: 7. From germline, CDR1 is SGHTA and CDR2 FQGNSA. CDR3 length: 15 amino acids. CDR3 nucleotide sequence: TGTGCCAGCAGCTTGGGACAGGGTCGGATGTACGAGCAGTACTTC. It yields the protein CASSLGQGRMYEQYF.

This clonotype was detected only a few times. This chain joins TRBV4-2 and TRBJ1-4; D uncertain. V lost 1 base to trimming and J lost 8 bases, with 11 bases between them. Germline V lookup: CDR1 LGHNA, CDR2 YNFKEQ. The CDR3 runs 14 residues. Here the CDR3 reads CASSQGLEAEKLFF. The CDR3 DNA reads as TGTGCCAGCAGCCAAGGTTTAGAGGCGGAAAAACTGTTTTTT.

V and J are TRBV29-1 and TRBJ2-6; 8 bases map to TRBD2. Germline V gene lookup returns CDR1 SQVTM and CDR2 ANQGSEA. The CDR3 has 14 residues. V shed 4 bases, J shed 2 bases, and the junction held 1 base outside the gene matches. Here the CDR3 reads CSVGGGTGANVLTF. CDR3 bases: TGCAGCGTTGGCGGGGGGACTGGGGCCAACGTCCTGACTTTC.

The rearrangement uses TRBV5-4 and TRBJ1-1, with 7 bases matching TRBD1. The length of the CDR3 is 17 residues. In germline, CDR1 is SGHNT, CDR2 YYREEE (reference sequence). After removal of 0 bases from V and 4 bases from J, the junction contained 12 bases not matched to a gene. For the CDR3, the DNA is TGTGCCAGCAGCTTGGTGGGGACAGAGGCTGGGGGCACTGAAGCTTTCTTT. Translated: CASSLVGTEAGGTEAFF.

Many counts were recorded for this clonotype. The chain joins TRBV25-1 to TRBJ2-2; 8 bases map to TRBD1. After removal of 6 bases from V and 6 bases from J, the junction contained 6 bases not matched to a gene. This CDR3 spans 14 amino acids. Germline V lookup: CDR1 MGHDK, CDR2 SYGVNS. For the CDR3, the DNA is TGTGCCAGCAGGGATGACAGGGGTCCCGGGGAGCTGTTTTTT. It translates to CASRDDRGPGELFF.